Detailed here is one T cell receptor (beta chain). V lost 5 bases, J lost 0 bases, and 7 bases stayed unmatched. Germline CDR1 MDHEN, CDR2 SYDVKM. The CDR3 is 16 amino acids. This sample is part of a study of Ad26.COV2.S vaccination and SARS-CoV-2 variants. Study-wide context: Participants got Ad26.COV2.S intramuscularly, once or twice 56 days apart.

TCRdb's copy holds only in-frame clones and misses some; the assay was immunoSEQ multiplex PCR. The data contain hundreds of thousands of clones, around 90% of them seen just once; the ten biggest clones take up 6.4%. Described treatment: roughly 19 received Ad26.COV2.S at low or high dose, single or two shots; roughly five received placebo; per-sample allocation not given. Day 63 following the first vaccine or placebo injection was when the samples were taken. This TCR came from a person aged 18-65 years who received the Ad26.COV2.S COVID-19 vaccine or a placebo. The input for sequencing was peripheral blood, taken in a trial of Ad26.COV2.S vaccine versus placebo. This rearrangement joins TRBV28 to TRBJ1-5; 7 bases line up with TRBD1. CDR3 amino acids: CASSLPGTASNQPQHF. Here the CDR3 DNA reads TGTGCCAGCAGTCTACCCGGGACAGCTAGCAATCAGCCCCAGCATTTT.